These T cell receptor beta chains were read from a single sample in a study of PD-1 blockade in classical Hodgkin lymphoma. The assay was immunoSEQ multiplex PCR, and TCRdb's table has in-frame clones only and misses some. The sample gives about 9,900 clones, approximately 90% of which show up once; 13% to 15% is in the top ten. The sequencing used peripheral blood mononuclear cells (PBMCs), collected at baseline. These receptors were collected from a human donor with classical Hodgkin lymphoma. The CDR3 runs from the conserved cysteine through the conserved F or W. The D gene is left open where the match is weak.

>TRBV5-4|TRBJ2-7|-
CASSLGTPTNYEQYF
>TRBV12-5|TRBJ1-5|-
CASGPLLAGDQPQHF
>TRBV7-2|TRBJ2-3|TRBD2
CASSLRAGRGTDTQYF
>TRBV9|TRBJ2-7|-
CASSASSGVGLFEQYF
>TRBV7-7|TRBJ2-7|TRBD1
CANSLGQGRNEQYF
>TRBV2|TRBJ2-2|-
CASSEGWAGELFF
>TRBV5-8|TRBJ1-2|-
CASTHRGADYGYTF
>TRBV19|TRBJ2-1|TRBD2
CASSVAGPYNEQFF
>TRBV6-5|TRBJ1-2|-
CASSYLSGGSYGYTF
>TRBV27|TRBJ2-7|TRBD1
CASSLSGTGSYEQYF
>TRBV6-1|TRBJ1-5|-
CASSTGQPQPQHF
>TRBV30|TRBJ1-5|-
CAWREKGGGQPQHF